This TCR beta chain was recovered during a study of regulatory T cells in long-lasting Graves disease. Study-wide results and caveats: Favored usage of TRBV28, TRBJ1-2 and TRBJ2-5 was recorded in persistent disease.

Specified time point: newly diagnosed GD, antithyroid drugs for less than 3 months. The TCR library was made from RNA extracted from PBMCs. iRepertoire HTBI primers and Arm-PCR of CDR3 regions built TCR beta libraries. TCRdb redid the calling of the multiplex PCR reads with MiXCR, one entry per CDR3 protein. Of 400,000 to 500,000 distinct CDR3 sequences listed, less than 15% are singletons. Of note for this clonotype: Its antigen is unknown.

The germline V gene encodes CDR1 SGHDT and CDR2 YYEEEE. Deletions cut 2 bases from V and 9 bases from J, with 12 bases between. This CDR3 region has 13 residues. The same sample was also used in a study of T cells in Graves' hyperthyroidism and ophthalmopathy. That publication notes: Blood also carried most thyroid clonotypes expanded above 0.001.

Material: peripheral blood mononuclear cells (PBMCs), obtained at new diagnosis, from a patient treated with antithyroid drugs. The chain is built from TRBV5-6 and TRBJ1-5; possible D gene TRBD1, 5 bases. This sequence originates from a woman between 45 and 65 years old with Graves disease. The CDR3 region is CASSFAQGGPQHF. In DNA, the CDR3 is TGTGCCAGCAGCTTCGCCCAGGGAGGGCCCCAGCATTTT. Full variable domain (rest looked up from reference TRBV5-6 and TRBJ1-5): DAGVTQSPTHLIKTRGQQVTLRCSPKSGHDTVSWYQQALGQGPQFIFQYYEEEERQRGNFPDRFSGHQFPNYSSELNVNALLLGDSALYLCASSFAQGGPQHFGDGTRLSIL.